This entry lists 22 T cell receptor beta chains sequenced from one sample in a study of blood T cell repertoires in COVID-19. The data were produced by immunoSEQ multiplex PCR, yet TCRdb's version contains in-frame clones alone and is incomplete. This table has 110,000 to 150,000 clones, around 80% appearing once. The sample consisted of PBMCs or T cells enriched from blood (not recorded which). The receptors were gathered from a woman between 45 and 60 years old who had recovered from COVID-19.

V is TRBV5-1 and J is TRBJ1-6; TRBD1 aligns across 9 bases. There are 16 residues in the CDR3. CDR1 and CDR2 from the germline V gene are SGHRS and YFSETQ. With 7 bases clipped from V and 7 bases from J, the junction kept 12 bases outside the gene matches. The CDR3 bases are TGCGCCAGCGGAGAAGTTACCGGGACAGGGAATTCACCCCTCCACTTT. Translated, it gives CASGEVTGTGNSPLHF.

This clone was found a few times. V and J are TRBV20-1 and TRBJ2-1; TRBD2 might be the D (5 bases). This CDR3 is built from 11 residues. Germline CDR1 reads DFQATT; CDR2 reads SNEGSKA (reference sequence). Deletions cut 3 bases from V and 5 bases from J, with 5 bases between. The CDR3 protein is CSAREDNEQFF. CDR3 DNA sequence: TGCAGTGCTAGGGAGGACAATGAGCAGTTCTTC.

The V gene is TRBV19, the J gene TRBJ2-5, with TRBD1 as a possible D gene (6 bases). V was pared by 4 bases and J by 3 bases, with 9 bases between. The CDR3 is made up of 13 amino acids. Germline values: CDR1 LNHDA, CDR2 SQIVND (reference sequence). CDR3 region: CASSNTGKETQYF. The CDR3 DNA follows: TGTGCCAGTAGTAACACAGGGAAAGAGACCCAGTACTTC.

DNA for the CDR3: TGTGCCAGTAGTAGTCCGGGACAGTACACCGGGGAGCTGTTTTTT. This gives the protein CASSSPGQYTGELFF. This sequence joins TRBV19 and TRBJ2-2; 7 nucleotides line up with TRBD1. Germline V CDR1 and CDR2: LNHDA, SQIVND (reference sequence). V shed 4 bases and J 3 bases; nucleotides not matched to a gene: 5. The CDR3 extends over 15 amino acids.

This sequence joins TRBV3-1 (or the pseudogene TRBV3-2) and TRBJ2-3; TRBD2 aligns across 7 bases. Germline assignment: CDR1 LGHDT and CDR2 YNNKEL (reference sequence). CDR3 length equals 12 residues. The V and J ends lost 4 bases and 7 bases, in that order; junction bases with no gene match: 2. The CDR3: CASSLGGYTQYF. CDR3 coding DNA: TGTGCCAGCAGCCTGGGGGGGTATACGCAGTATTTT.

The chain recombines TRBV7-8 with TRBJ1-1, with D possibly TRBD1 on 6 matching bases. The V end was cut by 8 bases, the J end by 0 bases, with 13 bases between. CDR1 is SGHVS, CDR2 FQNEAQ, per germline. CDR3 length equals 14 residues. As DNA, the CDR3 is TGTGCCAGCGCTTTGGGGGCGATGAACACTGAAGCTTTCTTT. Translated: CASALGAMNTEAFF.

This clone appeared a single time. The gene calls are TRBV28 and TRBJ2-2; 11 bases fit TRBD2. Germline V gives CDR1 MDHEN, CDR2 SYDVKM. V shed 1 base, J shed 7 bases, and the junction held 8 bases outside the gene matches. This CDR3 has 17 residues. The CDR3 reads CASSLFPTSGDGGELFF. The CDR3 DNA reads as TGTGCCAGCAGTTTATTTCCGACTAGCGGGGATGGCGGGGAGCTGTTTTTT.

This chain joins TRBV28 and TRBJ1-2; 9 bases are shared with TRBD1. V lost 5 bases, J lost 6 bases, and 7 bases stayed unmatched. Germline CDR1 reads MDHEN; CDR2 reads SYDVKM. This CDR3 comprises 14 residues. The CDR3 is CASSPDRGRNGYTF. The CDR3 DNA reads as TGTGCCAGCAGTCCAGACAGGGGGAGGAATGGCTACACCTTC.

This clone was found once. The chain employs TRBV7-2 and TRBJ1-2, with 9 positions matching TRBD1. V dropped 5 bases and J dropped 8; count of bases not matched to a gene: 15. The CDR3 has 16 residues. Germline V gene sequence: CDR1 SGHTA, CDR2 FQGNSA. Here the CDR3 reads CASSTVRTGDTGGYTF. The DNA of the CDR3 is TGTGCCAGCAGCACCGTAAGGACAGGGGATACGGGAGGCTACACCTTC.

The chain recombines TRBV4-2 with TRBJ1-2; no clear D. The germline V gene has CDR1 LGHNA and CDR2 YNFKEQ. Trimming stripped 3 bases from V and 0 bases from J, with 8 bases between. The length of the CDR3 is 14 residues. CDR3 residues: CASSHGTANYGYTF. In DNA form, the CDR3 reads TGTGCCAGCAGCCACGGCACAGCTAACTATGGCTACACCTTC.

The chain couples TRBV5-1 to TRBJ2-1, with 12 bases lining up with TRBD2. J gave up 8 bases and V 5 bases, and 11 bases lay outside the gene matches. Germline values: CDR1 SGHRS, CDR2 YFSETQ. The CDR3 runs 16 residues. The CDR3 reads CASSSTLAGGTYEQFF. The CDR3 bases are TGCGCCAGCAGTTCAACTCTAGCGGGGGGGACCTATGAGCAGTTCTTC.

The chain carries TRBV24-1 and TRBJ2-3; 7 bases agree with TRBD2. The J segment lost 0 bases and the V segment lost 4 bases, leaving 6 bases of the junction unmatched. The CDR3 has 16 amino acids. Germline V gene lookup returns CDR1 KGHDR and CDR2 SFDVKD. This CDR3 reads CATSEHRLASTDTQYF. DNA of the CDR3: TGTGCCACCAGTGAGCATAGACTAGCTAGCACAGATACGCAGTATTTT.

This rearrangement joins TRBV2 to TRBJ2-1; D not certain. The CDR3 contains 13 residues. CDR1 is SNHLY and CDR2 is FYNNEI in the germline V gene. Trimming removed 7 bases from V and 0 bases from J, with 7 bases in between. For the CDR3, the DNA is TGTGCCAGCAATCCAGGCTCCTACAATGAGCAGTTCTTC. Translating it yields CASNPGSYNEQFF.

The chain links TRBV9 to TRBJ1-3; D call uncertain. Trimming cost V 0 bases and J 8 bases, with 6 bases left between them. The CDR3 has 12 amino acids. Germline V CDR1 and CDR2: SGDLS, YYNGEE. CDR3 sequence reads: CASSVARDTIYF. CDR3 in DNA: TGTGCCAGCAGCGTAGCTAGAGACACCATATATTTT.

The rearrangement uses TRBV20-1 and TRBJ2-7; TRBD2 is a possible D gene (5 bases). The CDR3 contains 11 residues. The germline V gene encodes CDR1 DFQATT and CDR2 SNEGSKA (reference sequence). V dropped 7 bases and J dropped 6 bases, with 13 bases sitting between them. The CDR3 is CSGLEGSEQYV. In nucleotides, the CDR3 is TGCAGTGGGTTAGAGGGCAGCGAGCAGTACGTC.

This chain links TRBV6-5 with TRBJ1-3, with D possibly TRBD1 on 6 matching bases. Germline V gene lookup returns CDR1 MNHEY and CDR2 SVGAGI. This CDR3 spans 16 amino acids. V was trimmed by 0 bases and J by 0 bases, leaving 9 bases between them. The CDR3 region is CASSYSTGSSGNTIYF. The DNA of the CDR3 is TGTGCCAGCAGTTACTCAACAGGGAGCTCTGGAAACACCATATATTTT.

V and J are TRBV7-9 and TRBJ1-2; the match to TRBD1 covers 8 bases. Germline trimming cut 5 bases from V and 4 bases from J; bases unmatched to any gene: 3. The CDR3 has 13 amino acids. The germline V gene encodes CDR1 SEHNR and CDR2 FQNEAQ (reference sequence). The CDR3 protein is CASSPGGAYGYTF. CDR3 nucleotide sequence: TGTGCCAGCAGCCCAGGGGGCGCCTATGGCTACACCTTC.

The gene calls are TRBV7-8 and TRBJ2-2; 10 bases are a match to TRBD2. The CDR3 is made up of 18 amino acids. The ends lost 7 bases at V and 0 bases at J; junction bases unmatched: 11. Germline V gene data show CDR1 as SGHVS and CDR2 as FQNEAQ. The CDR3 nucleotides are TGTGCCAGCACCCCGGGACTAGCGTTTCCCACGAACACCGGGGAGCTGTTTTTT. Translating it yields CASTPGLAFPTNTGELFF.

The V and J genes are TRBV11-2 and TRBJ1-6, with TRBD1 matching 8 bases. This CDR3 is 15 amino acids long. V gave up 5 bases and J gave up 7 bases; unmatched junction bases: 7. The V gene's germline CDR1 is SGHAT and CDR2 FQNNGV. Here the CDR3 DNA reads TGTGCCAGCAGCGGATGGACAGGGCGGAATTCACCCCTCCACTTT. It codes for CASSGWTGRNSPLHF.

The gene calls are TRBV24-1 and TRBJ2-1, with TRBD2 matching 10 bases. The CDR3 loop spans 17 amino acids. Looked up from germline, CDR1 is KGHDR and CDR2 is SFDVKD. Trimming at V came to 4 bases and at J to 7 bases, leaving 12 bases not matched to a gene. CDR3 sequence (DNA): TGTGCCACCAGTGACCCTACCGGGACTAGCGAGAGGAATGAGCAGTTCTTC. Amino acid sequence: CATSDPTGTSERNEQFF.

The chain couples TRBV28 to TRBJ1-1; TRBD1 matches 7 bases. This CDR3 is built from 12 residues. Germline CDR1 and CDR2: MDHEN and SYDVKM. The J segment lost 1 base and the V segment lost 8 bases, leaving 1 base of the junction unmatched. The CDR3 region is CASRTGNTEAFF. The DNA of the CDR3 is TGTGCCAGCCGGACAGGGAACACTGAAGCTTTCTTT.

CDR3 DNA sequence: TGTGCCAGCAGTGTTGGCGGGAACCCCTACGAGCAGTACTTC. Its translation is CASSVGGNPYEQYF. The chain uses TRBV2 and TRBJ2-7, with D tentatively TRBD2 (6 bases). CDR3 length: 14 amino acids. Germline V gene lookup returns CDR1 SNHLY and CDR2 FYNNEI. Trimming removed 4 bases at V and 2 bases at J, with 12 bases between.